This T cell receptor beta chain was captured in a study of cytomegalovirus exposure and HLA in healthy donors. About this clone itself: As yet, its antigen is unknown.

Vbeta (60) and Jbeta (13) primers were used in the PCR. TCRdb keeps only in-frame clones here, not all; method: immunoSEQ multiplex PCR. The sample yields some 120,000 clones, 74% seen once. The V segment lost 3 bases and the J segment 3 bases; nucleotides outside the gene matches: 8. The CDR3 totals 17 residues. Germline V CDR1 and CDR2: SGDLS, YYNGEE. Study outcomes and limitations: The later analysis indicated that the majority of CMV-associated TCR beta chains appeared HLA-restricted. The study reported that TCR beta sequences accurately predicted HLA-A and HLA-B alleles in most subjects.

Donors consisted of healthy bone marrow donors. The sample taken for sequencing was PBMCs. The gene calls are TRBV9 and TRBJ2-3; the match to TRBD2 covers 12 bases. The receptor was isolated from a woman between 50 and 59 years old in good health and CMV-seropositive. This CDR3 is CASSGWTSGELTDTQYF. CDR3 DNA sequence: TGTGCCAGCAGCGGATGGACTAGCGGGGAGCTAACAGATACGCAGTATTTT. The complete variable domain, with remaining parts taken from reference TRBV9 and TRBJ2-3, reads DSGVTQTPKHLITATGQRVTLRCSPRSGDLSVYWYQQSLDQGLQFLIQYYNGEERAKGNILERFSAQQFPDLHSELNLSSLELGDSALYFCASSGWTSGELTDTQYFGPGTRLTVL.